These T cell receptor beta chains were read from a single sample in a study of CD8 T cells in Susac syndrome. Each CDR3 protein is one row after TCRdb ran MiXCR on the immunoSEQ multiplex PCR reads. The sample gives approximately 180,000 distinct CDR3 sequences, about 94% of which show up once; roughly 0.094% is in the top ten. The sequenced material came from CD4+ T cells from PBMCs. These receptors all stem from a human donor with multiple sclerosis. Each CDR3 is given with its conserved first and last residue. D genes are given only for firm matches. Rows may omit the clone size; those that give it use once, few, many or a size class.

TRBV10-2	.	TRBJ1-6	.	CASSHPGYNSPLHF	TGCGCCAGCAGTCATCCAGGGTATAATTCACCCCTCCACTTT
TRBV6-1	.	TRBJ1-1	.	CATGSLPGLQNTEAFF	TGTGCCACGGGGAGCCTACCGGGACTCCAGAACACTGAAGCTTTCTTT
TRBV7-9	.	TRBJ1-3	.	CASSLMALDSENTIYF	TGTGCCAGCAGCTTAATGGCGCTCGACTCTGAAAACACCATATATTTT
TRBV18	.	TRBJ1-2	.	CASSPPRGGYGYTF	TGTGCCAGCTCACCACCCAGGGGTGGGTATGGCTACACCTTC
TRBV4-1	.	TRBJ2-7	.	CASSPLNTPYEQYF	TGCGCCAGCAGTCCCCTTAACACTCCCTACGAGCAGTACTTC
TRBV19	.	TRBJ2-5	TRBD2	CASSKREGPETQYF	TGTGCCAGTAGTAAGCGGGAGGGCCCGGAGACCCAGTACTTC
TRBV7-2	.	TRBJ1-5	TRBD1	CASMGGGDRDNQPQHF	TGTGCCAGCATGGGTGGGGGGGACAGGGACAATCAGCCCCAGCATTTT
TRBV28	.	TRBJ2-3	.	CASSLSLDTQYF	TGTGCCAGCAGTTTATCCTTAGATACGCAGTATTTT
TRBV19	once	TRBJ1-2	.	CASSIQGYGYTF	TGTGCCAGTAGTATACAAGGCTATGGCTACACCTTC
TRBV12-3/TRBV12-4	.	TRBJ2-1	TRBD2	CASYGGGSSYNEQFF	TGTGCCAGCTACGGTGGCGGGAGCTCCTACAATGAGCAGTTCTTC
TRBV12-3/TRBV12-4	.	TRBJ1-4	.	CASSLTGSLAYEKLFF	TGTGCCAGCAGTTTGACCGGCTCGCTTGCTTATGAAAAACTGTTTTTT
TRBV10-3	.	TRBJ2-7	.	CAIAFEPHYEQYF	TGTGCCATCGCCTTTGAGCCCCACTACGAGCAGTACTTC
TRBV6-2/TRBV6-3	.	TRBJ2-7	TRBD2	CASSYDGTSHQTEQYF	TGTGCCAGCAGTTATGATGGGACTAGCCACCAGACCGAGCAGTACTTC
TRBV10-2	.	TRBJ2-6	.	CASSENRQSGANVLTF	TGCGCCAGCAGTGAAAACAGACAGTCTGGGGCCAACGTCCTGACTTTC
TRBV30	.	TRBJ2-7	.	CAWGPPPTYEQYF	TGTGCCTGGGGGCCCCCGCCGACTTACGAGCAGTACTTC
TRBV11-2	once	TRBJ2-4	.	CASSPDRGKNIQYF	TGTGCCAGCAGCCCTGACAGAGGTAAAAACATTCAGTACTTC
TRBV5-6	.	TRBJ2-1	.	CASSSQGRSYNEQFF	TGTGCCAGCAGCTCTCAGGGACGCTCCTACAATGAGCAGTTCTTC
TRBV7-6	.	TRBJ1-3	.	CASSPPRGTGNTIYF	TGTGCCAGCAGCCCACCCAGGGGCACTGGAAACACCATATATTTT
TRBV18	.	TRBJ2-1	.	CASSADYNEQFF	TGTGCCAGCTCAGCCGACTACAATGAGCAGTTCTTC
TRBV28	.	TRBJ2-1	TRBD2	CASSLTIAGGEQFF	TGTGCCAGCAGTCTAACCATAGCGGGAGGTGAACAGTTCTTC
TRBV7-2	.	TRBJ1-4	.	CASSGFGTTNEKLFF	TGTGCCAGCAGCGGGTTTGGGACAACTAATGAAAAACTGTTTTTT
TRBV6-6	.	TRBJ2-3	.	CASSLVGTDTQYF	TGTGCCAGCAGTTTAGTCGGTACAGATACGCAGTATTTT
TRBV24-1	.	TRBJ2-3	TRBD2	CATSLSGGRETDTQYF	TGTGCCACCAGTTTAAGTGGGGGGAGGGAGACAGATACGCAGTATTTT
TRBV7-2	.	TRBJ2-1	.	CASSSQSYNEQFF	TGTGCCAGCAGCTCACAGTCCTACAATGAGCAGTTCTTC
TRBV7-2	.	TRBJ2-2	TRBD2	CASSSSPGLAFAGELFF	TGTGCCAGCAGCTCATCGCCGGGACTAGCCTTCGCCGGGGAGCTGTTTTTT
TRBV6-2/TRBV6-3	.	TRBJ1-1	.	CASSYRPGTEAFF	TGTGCCAGCAGTTATAGGCCGGGGACTGAAGCTTTCTTT
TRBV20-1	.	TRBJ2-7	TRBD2	CSARGSGVSYEQYF	TGCAGTGCTAGGGGTAGCGGGGTCTCCTACGAGCAGTACTTC
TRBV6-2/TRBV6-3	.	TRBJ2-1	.	CATVAGVGNEQFF	TGTGCCACCGTGGCAGGGGTCGGCAATGAGCAGTTCTTC
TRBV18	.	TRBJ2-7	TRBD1	CASSPPGQPYEQYF	TGTGCCAGCTCACCACCGGGACAGCCCTACGAGCAGTACTTC
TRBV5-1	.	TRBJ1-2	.	CASSEDRLYGYTF	TGCGCCAGCAGCGAGGACAGACTATATGGCTACACCTTC
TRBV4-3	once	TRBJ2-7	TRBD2	CASSQQTSGTYEQYF	TGCGCCAGCAGCCAACAGACTAGCGGGACCTACGAGCAGTACTTC
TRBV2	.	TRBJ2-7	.	CASRTTGSILEQYF	TGTGCCAGCAGAACGACAGGATCGATACTGGAGCAGTACTTC
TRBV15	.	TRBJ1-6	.	CATSSTGHLSSYNSPLHF	TGTGCCACCAGCAGTACGGGACACCTGAGCTCCTATAATTCACCCCTCCACTTT
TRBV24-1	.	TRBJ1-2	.	CATSRGTEDGYTF	TGTGCCACCAGTCGCGGGACTGAAGATGGCTACACCTTC
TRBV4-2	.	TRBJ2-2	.	CASSQVGTTGELFF	TGTGCCAGCAGCCAAGTGGGAACAACCGGGGAGCTGTTTTTT
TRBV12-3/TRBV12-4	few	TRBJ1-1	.	CASSFGGRNTEAFF	TGTGCCAGCAGTTTCGGGGGAAGGAACACTGAAGCTTTCTTT
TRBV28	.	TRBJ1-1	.	CASSLSRAEAFF	TGTGCCAGCAGTTTATCTAGGGCTGAAGCTTTCTTT
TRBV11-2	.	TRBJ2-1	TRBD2	CASSLVVSGDYNEQFF	TGTGCCAGCAGCTTAGTAGTTAGCGGGGACTACAATGAGCAGTTCTTC
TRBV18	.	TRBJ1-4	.	CASSPFRDAQSEKLFF	TGTGCCAGCTCACCATTTAGGGACGCTCAAAGTGAAAAACTGTTTTTT
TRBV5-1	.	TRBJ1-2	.	CASSFGANGYTF	TGCGCCAGCAGCTTCGGAGCAAATGGCTACACCTTC
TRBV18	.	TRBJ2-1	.	CASSPRDSSDEQFF	TGTGCCAGCTCACCACGGGATTCGAGCGATGAGCAGTTCTTC
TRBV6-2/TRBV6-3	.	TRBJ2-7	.	CASSALGYEQYF	TGTGCCAGCAGTGCCCTAGGATACGAGCAGTACTTC
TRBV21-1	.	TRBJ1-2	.	CASSKGTGVPYGYTF	TGTGCCAGCAGCAAAGGAACAGGGGTACCCTATGGCTACACCTTC
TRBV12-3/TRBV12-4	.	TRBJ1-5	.	CASSQGVSRQPQHF	TGTGCCAGCAGTCAAGGGGTATCAAGGCAGCCCCAGCATTTT
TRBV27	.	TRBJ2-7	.	CASSLSDSYEQYF	TGTGCCAGCAGTTTGAGCGACTCCTACGAGCAGTACTTC
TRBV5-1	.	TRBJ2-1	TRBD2	CASSRGREEYNEQFF	TGCGCCAGCAGCCGAGGGCGGGAGGAGTACAATGAGCAGTTCTTC
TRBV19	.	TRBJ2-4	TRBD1	CASSRGQGASGKNIQYF	TGTGCCAGTAGCAGGGGACAGGGGGCGTCGGGGAAAAACATTCAGTACTTC
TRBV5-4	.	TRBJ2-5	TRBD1	CASSLGQGLQETQYF	TGTGCCAGCAGCCTCGGACAGGGGTTACAAGAGACCCAGTACTTC
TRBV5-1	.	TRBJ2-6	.	CASSLRGGTSGANVLTF	TGCGCCAGCAGCCTAAGAGGGGGGACCTCTGGGGCCAACGTCCTGACTTTC
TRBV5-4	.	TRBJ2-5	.	CASSLGSGSGQETQYF	TGTGCCAGCAGCTTGGGGTCTGGGTCAGGCCAAGAGACCCAGTACTTC
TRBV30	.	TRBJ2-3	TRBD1	CAWSATGGSDTQYF	TGTGCCTGGAGTGCGACAGGGGGCTCGGATACGCAGTATTTT
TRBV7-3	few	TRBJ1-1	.	CASSHGENTEAFF	TGTGCCAGCAGTCACGGGGAGAACACTGAAGCTTTCTTT